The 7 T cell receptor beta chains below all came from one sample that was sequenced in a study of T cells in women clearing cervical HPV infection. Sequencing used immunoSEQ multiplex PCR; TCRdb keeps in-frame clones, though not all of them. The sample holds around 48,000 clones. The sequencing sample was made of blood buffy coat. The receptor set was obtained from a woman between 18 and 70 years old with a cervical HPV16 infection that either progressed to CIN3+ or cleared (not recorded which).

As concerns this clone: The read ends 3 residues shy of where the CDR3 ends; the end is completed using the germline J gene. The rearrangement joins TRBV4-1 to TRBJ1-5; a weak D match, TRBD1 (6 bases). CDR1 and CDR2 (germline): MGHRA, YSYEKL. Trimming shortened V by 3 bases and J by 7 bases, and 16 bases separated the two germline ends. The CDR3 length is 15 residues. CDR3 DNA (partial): TGCGCCAGCAGCCACCTTCCAGGGGAAAAACAGCCC. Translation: CASSHLPGEKQP. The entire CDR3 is CASSHLPGEKQPQHF.

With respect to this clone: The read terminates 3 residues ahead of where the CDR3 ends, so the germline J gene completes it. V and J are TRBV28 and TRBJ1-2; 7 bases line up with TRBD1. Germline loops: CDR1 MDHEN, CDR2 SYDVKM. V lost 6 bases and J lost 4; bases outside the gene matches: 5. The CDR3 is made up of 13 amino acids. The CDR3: CASRGQSRYGYTF. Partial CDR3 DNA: TGTGCCAGCAGGGGACAGAGCCGCTATGGC.

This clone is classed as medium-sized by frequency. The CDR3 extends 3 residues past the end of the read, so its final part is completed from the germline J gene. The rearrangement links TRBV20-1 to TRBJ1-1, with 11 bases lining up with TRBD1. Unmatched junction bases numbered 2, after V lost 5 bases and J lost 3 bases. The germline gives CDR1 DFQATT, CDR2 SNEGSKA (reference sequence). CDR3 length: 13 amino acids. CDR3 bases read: TGCAGTGCTGGACAGGGGGCGCACACTGAA. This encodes CSAGQGAHTE. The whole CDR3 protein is CSAGQGAHTEAFF.

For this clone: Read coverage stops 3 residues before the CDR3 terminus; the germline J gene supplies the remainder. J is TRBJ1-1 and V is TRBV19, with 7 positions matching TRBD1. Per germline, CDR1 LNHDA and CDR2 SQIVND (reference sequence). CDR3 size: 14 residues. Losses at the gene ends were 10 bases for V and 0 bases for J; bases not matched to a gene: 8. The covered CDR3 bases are TGTGCCACCACAAACAGGGGAATGAACACTGAA. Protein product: CATTNRGMNTE. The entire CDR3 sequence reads CATTNRGMNTEAFF.

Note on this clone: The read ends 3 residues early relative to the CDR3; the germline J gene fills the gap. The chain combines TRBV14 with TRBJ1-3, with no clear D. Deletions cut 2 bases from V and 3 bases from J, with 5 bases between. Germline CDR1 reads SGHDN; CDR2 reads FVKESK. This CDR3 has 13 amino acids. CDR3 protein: CASSQSFGNTIYF. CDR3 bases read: TGTGCCAGCAGCCAAAGCTTTGGAAACACC.

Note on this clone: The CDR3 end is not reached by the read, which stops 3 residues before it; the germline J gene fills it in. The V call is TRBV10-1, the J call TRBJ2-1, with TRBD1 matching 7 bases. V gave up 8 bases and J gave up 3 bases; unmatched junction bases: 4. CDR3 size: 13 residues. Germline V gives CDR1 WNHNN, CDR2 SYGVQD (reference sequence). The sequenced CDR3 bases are TGCGCCAGCGGGACAGCGAGCTACAATGAG. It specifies CASGTASYNE. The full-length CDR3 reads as CASGTASYNEQFF.

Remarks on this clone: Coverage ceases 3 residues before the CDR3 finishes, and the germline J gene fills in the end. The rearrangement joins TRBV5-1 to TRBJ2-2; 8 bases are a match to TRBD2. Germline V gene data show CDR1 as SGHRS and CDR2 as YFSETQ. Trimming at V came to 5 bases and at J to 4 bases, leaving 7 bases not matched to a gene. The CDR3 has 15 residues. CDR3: CASSLGTSLTGELFF. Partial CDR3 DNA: TGCGCCAGCAGTCTAGGGACTAGTCTCACCGGGGAG. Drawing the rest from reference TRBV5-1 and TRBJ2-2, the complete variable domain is KAGVTQTPRYLIKTRGQQVTLSCSPISGHRSVSWYQQTPGQGLQFLFEYFSETQRNKGNFPGRFSGRQFSNSRSEMNVSTLELGDSALYLCASSLGTSLTGELFFGEGSRLTVL.